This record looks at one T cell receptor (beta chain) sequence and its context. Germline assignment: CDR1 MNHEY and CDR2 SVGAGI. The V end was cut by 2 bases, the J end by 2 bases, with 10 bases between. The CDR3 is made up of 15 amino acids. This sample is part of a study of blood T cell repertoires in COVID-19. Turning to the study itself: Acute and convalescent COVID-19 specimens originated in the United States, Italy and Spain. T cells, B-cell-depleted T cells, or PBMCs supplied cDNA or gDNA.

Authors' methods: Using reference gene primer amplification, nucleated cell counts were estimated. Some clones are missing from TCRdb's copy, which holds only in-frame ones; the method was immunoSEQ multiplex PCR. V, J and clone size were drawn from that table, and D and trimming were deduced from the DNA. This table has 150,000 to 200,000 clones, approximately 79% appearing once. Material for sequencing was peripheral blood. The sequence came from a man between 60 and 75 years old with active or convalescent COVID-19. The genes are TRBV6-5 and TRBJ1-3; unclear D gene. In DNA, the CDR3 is TGTGCCAGCAGTTACCGCGGCCCGCCTGGAAACACCATATATTTT. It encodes CASSYRGPPGNTIYF.